Listed here is a single T cell receptor (beta chain). The data were taken from a study of blood T cell repertoires in COVID-19. TCRdb keeps only in-frame clones here, not all; method: immunoSEQ multiplex PCR. The sample carries roughly 260,000 clones, approximately 85% recorded once. This receptor was taken from a woman aged 50 to 60 who had recovered from COVID-19. Sequenced: PBMCs or T cells enriched from blood (not recorded which).

DNA of the CDR3: TGCAGTGCTAGTTCTGCGCTTAATACCTACGAGCAGTACTTC. Its translation: CSASSALNTYEQYF. The chain recombines TRBV20-1 with TRBJ2-7, with no clear D. Trimming took off 3 bases at V and 2 bases at J, with 14 bases between the two ends. The germline CDR1 and CDR2 sequences are DFQATT and SNEGSKA (reference sequence). The CDR3 consists of 14 residues.